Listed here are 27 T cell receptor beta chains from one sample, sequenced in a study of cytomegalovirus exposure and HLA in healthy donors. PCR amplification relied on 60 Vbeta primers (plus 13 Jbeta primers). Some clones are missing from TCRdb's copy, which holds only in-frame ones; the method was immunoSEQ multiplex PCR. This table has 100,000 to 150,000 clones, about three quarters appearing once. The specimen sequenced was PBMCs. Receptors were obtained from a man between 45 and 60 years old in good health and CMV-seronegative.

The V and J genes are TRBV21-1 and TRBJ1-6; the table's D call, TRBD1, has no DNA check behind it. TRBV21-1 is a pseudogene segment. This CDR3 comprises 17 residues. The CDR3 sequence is CASSTRQVSSYNSPLHF. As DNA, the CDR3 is TGTGCCAGCAGCACCCGACAGGTAAGCTCCTATAATTCACCCCTCCACTTT.

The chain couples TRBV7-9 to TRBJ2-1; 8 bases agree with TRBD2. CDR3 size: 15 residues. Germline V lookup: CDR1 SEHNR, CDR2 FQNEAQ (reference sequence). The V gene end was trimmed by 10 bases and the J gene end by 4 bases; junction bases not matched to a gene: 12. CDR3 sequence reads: CATSRAGGRYNEQFF. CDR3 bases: TGTGCCACCTCCAGGGCGGGGGGCAGATACAATGAGCAGTTCTTC.

The CDR3 DNA reads as TGTGCCAGCAGCGTAGAGAGCGGGGGGGGAGAGACCCAGTACTTC. Translation: CASSVESGGGETQYF. This chain uses TRBV9 with TRBJ2-5; 10 bases align to TRBD2. The CDR3 length is 15 residues. The J segment lost 4 bases and the V segment lost 0 bases, leaving 3 bases of the junction unmatched. Germline CDR1 reads SGDLS; CDR2 reads YYNGEE.

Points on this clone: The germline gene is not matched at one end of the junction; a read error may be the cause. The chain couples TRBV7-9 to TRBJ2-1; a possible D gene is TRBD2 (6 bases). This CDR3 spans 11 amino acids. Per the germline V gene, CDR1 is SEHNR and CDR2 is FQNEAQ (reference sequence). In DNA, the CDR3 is TGTTCCAGCGTGCTGGAGGGTGAGCAGTTCTTC. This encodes CSSVLEGEQFF.

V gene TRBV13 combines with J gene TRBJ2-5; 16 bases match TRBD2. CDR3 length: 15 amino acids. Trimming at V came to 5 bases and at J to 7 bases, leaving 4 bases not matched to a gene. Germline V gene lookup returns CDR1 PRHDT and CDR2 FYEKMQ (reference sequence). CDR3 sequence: CASSLGTSGGATQYF. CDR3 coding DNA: TGTGCCAGCAGCCTCGGGACTAGCGGGGGGGCGACCCAGTACTTC.

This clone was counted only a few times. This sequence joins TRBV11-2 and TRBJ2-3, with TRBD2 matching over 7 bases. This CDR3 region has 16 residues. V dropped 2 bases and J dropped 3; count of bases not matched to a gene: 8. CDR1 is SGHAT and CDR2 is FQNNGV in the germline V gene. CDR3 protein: CASSLRGAGNTDTQYF. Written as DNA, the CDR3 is TGTGCCAGCAGCTTACGAGGAGCGGGGAATACAGATACGCAGTATTTT.

CDR3 nucleotide sequence: TGTGCCAGCAGCGTAGGGGGGGGACGGAGCAATGAGCAGTTCTTC. Its translation: CASSVGGGRSNEQFF. This chain connects TRBV9 to TRBJ2-1; 7 bases match TRBD2. Germline loops: CDR1 SGDLS, CDR2 YYNGEE. The CDR3 runs to 15 residues. J was trimmed by 6 bases and V by 0 bases; bases with no gene match: 6.

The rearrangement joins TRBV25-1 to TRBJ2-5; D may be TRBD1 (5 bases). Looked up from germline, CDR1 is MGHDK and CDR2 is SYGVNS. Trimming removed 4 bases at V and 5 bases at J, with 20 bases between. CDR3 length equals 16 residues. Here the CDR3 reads CASSAAFQGRLETQYF. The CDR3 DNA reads TGTGCCAGCAGTGCAGCATTCCAGGGAAGGCTGGAGACCCAGTACTTC.

The chain's CDR3 is CASSQEGQAGGTDTQYF. The CDR3 region has the DNA TGTGCCAGCAGCCAAGAGGGGCAAGCGGGGGGCACAGATACGCAGTATTTT. This rearrangement joins TRBV4-2 to TRBJ2-3, with 8 bases aligning to TRBD2. This CDR3 has 17 amino acids. CDR1 LGHNA and CDR2 YNFKEQ come from the germline V gene. J gave up 1 base and V 0 bases, and 6 bases lay outside the gene matches.

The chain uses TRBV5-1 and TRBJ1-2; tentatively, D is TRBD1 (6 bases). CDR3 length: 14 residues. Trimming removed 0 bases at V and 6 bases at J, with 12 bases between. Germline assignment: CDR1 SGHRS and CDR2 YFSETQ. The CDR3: CASSLAQGSHGYTF. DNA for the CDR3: TGCGCCAGCAGCTTGGCACAGGGCTCTCATGGCTACACCTTC.

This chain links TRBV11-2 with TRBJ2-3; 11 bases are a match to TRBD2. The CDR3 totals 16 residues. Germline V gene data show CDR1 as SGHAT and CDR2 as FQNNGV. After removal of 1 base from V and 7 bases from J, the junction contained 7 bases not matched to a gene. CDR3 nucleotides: TGTGCCAGCAGCTTAGCCAACCTAGCGGGGGGTCATACGCAGTATTTT. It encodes CASSLANLAGGHTQYF.

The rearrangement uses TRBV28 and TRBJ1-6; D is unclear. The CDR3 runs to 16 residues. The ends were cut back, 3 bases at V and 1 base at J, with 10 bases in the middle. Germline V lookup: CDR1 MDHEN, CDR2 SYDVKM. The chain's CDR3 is CASSFVTGSYNSPLHF. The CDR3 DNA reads TGTGCCAGCAGTTTTGTCACGGGGTCCTATAATTCACCCCTCCACTTT.

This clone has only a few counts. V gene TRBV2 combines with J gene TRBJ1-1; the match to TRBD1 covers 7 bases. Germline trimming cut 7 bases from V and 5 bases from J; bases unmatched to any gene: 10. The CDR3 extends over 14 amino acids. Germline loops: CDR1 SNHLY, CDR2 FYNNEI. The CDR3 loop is CASNRQGPRTEAFF. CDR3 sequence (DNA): TGTGCCAGCAACCGACAGGGACCTAGAACTGAAGCTTTCTTT.

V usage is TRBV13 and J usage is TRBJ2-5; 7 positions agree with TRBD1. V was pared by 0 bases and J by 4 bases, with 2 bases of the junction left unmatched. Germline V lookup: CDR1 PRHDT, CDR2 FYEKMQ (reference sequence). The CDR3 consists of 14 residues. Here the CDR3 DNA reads TGTGCCAGCAGCTTAGGAACAGGGGCAGAGACCCAGTACTTC. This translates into CASSLGTGAETQYF.

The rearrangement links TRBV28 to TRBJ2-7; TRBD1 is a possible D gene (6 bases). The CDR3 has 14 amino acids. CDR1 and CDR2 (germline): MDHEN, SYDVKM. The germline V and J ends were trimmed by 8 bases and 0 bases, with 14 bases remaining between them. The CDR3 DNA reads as TGTGCCAGCCAACAGGGTAGGGGCTCCTACGAGCAGTACGTC. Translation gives CASQQGRGSYEQYV.

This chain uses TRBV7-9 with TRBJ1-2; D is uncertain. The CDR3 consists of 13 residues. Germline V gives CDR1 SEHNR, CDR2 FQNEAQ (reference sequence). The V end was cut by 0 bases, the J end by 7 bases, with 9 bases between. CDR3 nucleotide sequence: TGTGCCAGCAGCTTAGCCCGAGCGCCTGGCTACACCTTC. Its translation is CASSLARAPGYTF.

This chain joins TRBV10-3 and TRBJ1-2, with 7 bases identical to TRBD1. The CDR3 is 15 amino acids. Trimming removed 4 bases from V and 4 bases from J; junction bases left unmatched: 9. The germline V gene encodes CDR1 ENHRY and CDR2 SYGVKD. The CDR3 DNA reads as TGTGCCATCAGTGGAGGGGGCAGGTCGGGCTATGGCTACACCTTC. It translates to CAISGGGRSGYGYTF.

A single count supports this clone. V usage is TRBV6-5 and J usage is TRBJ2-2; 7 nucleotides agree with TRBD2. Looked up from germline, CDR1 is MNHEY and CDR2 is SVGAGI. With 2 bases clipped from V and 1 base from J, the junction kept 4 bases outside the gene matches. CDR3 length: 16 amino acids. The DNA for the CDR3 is TGTGCCAGCAGTTACCGGTTAGCGGGGAACACCGGGGAGCTGTTTTTT. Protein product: CASSYRLAGNTGELFF.

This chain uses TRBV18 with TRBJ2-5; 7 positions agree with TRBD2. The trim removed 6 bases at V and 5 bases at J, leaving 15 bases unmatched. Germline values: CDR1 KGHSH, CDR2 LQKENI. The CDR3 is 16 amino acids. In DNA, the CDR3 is TGTGCCAGCTCGCTTGGGAGGGGCAGGGCTGTGGAGACCCAGTACTTC. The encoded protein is CASSLGRGRAVETQYF.

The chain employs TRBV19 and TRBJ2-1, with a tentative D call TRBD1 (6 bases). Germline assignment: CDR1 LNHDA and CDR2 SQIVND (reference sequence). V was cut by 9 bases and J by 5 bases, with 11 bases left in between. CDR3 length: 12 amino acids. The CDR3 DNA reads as TGTGCCAGCGGACAGTGGGACAATGAGCAGTTCTTC. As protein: CASGQWDNEQFF.

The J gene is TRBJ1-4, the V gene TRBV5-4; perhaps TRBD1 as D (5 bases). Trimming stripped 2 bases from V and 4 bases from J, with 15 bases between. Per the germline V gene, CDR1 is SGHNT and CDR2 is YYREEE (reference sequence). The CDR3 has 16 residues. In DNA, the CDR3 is TGTGCCAGCAGCTTTTTTATCGGGGGGAGTAATGAAAAACTGTTTTTT. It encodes CASSFFIGGSNEKLFF.

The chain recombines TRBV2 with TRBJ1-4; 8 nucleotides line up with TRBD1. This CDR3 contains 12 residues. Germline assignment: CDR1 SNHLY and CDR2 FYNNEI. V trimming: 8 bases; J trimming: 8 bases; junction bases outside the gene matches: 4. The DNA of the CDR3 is TGTGCCAGCCGGGACAGGTCAGAAAAACTGTTTTTT. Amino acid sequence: CASRDRSEKLFF.

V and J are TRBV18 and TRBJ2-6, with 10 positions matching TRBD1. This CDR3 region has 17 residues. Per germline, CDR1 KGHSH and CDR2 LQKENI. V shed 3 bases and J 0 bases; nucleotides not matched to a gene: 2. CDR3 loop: CASSPTGGFSGANVLTF. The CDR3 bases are TGTGCCAGCTCACCGACAGGGGGCTTCTCTGGGGCCAACGTCCTGACTTTC. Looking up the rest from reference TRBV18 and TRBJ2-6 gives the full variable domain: NAGVMQNPRHLVRRRGQEARLRCSPMKGHSHVYWYRQLPEEGLKFMVYLQKENIIDESGMPKERFSAEFPKEGPSILRIQQVVRGDSAAYFCASSPTGGFSGANVLTFGAGSRLTVL.

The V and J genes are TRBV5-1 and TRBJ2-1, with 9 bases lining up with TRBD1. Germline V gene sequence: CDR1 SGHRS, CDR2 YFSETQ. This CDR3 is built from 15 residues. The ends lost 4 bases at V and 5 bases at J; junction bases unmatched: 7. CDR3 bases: TGCGCCAGCAGCCGCCGGGGACAGGGAAACAATGAGCAGTTCTTC. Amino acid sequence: CASSRRGQGNNEQFF.

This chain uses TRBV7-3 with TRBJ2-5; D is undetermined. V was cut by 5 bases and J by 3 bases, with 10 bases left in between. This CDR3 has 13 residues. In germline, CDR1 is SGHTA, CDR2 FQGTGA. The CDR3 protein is CASSLSSEETQYF. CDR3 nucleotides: TGTGCCAGCAGCCTTAGCAGTGAAGAGACCCAGTACTTC.

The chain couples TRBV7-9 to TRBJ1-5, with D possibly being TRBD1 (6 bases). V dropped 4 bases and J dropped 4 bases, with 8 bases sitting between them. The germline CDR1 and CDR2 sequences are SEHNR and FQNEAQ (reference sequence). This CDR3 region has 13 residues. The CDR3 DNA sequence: TGTGCCAGCAGCTGGGGGCCGAATCAGCCCCAGCATTTT. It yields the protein CASSWGPNQPQHF.

The chain's CDR3 is CASSWGTLNTGELFF. CDR3 nucleotides: TGTGCCAGCAGCTGGGGGACACTGAACACCGGGGAGCTGTTTTTT. This chain links TRBV5-4 with TRBJ2-2; TRBD1 is a possible D gene (6 bases). V lost 3 bases to trimming and J lost 1 base, with 10 bases between them. The CDR3 has 15 amino acids. Germline CDR1 and CDR2: SGHNT and YYREEE (reference sequence).